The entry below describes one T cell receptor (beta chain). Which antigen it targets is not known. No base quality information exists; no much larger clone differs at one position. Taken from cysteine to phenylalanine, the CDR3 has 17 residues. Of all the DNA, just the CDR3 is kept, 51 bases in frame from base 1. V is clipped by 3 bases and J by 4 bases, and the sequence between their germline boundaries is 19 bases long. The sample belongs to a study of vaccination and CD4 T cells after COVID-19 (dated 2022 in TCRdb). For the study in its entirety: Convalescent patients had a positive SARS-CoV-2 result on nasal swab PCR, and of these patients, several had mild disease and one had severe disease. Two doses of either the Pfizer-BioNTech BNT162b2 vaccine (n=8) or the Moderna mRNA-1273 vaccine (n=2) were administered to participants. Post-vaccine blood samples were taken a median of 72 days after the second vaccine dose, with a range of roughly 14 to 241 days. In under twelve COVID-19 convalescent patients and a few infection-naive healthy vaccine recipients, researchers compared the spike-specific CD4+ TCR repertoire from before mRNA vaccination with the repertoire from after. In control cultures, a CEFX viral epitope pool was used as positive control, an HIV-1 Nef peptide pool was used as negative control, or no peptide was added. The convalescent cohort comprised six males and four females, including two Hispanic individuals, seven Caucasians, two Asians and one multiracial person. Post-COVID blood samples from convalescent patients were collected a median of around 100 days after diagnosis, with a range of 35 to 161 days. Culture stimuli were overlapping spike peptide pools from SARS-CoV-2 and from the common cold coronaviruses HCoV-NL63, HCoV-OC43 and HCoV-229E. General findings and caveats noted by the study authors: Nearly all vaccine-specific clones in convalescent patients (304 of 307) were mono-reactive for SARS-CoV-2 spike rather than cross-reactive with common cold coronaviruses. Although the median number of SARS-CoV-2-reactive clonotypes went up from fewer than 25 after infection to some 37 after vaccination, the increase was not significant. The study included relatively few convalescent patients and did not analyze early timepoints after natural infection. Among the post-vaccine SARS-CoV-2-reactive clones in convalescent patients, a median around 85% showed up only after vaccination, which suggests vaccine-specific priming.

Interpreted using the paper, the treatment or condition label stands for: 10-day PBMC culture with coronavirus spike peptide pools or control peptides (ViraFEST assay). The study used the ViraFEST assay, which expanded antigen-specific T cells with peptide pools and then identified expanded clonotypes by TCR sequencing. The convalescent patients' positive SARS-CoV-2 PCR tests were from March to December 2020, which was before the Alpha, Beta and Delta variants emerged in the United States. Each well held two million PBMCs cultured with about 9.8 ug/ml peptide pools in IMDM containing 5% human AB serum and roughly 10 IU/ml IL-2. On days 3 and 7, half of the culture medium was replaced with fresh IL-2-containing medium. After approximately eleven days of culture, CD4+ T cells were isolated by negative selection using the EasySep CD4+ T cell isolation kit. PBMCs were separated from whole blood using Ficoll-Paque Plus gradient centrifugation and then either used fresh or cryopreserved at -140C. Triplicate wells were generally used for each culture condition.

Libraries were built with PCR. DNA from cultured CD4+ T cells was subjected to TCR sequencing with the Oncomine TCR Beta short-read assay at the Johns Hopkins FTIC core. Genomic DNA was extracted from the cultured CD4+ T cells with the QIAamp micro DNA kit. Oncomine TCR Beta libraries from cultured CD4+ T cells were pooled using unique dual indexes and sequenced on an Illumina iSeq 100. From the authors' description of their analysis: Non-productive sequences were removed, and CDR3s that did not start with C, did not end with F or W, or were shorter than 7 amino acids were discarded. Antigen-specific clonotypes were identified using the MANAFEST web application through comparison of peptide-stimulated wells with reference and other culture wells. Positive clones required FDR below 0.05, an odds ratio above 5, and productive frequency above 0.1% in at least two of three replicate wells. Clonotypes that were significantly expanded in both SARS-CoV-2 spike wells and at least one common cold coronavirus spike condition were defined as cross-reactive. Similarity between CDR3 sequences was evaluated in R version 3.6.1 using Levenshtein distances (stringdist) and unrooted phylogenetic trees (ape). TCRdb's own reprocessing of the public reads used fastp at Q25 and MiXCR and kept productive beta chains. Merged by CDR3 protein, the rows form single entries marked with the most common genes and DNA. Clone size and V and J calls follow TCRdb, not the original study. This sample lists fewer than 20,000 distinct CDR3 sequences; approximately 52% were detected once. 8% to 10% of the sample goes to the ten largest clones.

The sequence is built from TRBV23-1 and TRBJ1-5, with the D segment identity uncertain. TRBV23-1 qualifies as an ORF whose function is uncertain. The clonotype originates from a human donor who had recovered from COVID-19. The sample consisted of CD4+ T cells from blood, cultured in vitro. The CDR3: CASSQRPARGFNQPQHF. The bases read TGCGCCAGCAGTCAGAGACCGGCTCGAGGATTTAATCAGCCCCAGCATTTT.